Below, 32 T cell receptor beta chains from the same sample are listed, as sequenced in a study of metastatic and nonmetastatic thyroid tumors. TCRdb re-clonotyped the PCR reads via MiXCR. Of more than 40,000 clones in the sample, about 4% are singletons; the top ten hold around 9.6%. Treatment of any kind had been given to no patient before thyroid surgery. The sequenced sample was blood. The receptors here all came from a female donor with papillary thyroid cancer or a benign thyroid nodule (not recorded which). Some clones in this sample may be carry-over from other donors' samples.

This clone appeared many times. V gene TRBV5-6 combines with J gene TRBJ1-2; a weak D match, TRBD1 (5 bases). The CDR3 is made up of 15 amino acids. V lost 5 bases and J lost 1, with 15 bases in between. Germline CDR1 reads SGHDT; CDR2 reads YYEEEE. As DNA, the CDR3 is TGTGCCAGCAGATTCGATACAGGATTTAACTATGGCTACACCTTC. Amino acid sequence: CASRFDTGFNYGYTF.

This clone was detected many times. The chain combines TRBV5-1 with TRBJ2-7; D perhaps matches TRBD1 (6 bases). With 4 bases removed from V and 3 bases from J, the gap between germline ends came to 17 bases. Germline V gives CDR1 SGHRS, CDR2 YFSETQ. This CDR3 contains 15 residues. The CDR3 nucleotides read TGCGCCAGCAGCGTGGCGCAGGGGTTGGTCTACGAGCAGTACTTC. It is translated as CASSVAQGLVYEQYF.

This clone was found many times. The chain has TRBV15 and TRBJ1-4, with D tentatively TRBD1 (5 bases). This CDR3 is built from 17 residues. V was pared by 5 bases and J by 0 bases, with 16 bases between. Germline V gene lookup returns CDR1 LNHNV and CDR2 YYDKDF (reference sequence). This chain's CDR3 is CATSPGHGVPTNEKLFF. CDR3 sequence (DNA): TGTGCCACCAGCCCCGGACACGGGGTCCCAACTAATGAAAAACTGTTTTTT.

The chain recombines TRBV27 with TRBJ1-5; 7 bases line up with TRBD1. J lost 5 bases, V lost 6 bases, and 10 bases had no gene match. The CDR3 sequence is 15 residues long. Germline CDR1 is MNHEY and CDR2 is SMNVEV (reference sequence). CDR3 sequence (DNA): TGTGCCAGCAGCCGGGCCGACAGGGCCCATCAGCCCCAGCATTTT. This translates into CASSRADRAHQPQHF.

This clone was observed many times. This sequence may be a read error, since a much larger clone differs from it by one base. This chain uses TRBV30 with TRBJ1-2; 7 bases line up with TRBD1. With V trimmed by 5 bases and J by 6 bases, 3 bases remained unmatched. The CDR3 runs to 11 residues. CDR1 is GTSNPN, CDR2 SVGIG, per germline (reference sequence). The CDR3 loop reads CAWPDRDGYTF. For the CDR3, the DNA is TGTGCCTGGCCTGACAGGGATGGCTACACCTTC.

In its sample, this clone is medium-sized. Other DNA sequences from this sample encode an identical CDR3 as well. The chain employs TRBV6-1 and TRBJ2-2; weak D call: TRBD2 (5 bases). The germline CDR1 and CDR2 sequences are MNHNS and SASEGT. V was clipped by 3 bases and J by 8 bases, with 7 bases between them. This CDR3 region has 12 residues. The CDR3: CASSEGRGELFF. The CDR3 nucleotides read TGTGCCAGCAGTGAGGGGAGAGGGGAGCTGTTTTTT.

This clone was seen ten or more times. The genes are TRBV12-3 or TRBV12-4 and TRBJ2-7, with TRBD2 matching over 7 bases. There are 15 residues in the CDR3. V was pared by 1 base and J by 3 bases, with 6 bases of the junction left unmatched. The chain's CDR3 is CASSLGGSPDYEQYF. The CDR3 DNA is TGTGCCAGCAGTTTAGGCGGGAGTCCCGACTACGAGCAGTACTTC.

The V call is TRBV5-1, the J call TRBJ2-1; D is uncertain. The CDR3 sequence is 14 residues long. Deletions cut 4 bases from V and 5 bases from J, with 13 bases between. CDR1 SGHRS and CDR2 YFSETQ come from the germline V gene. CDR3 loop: CASSSNFADNEQFF. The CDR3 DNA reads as TGCGCCAGCAGCAGCAACTTTGCCGACAATGAGCAGTTCTTC.

The CDR3 nucleotides read TGTGCCAGCAGTCTAAGGTGGAGGGGACAAGAGACCCAGTACTTC. Translated: CASSLRWRGQETQYF. The chain joins TRBV6-1 to TRBJ2-5, with D perhaps matching TRBD2 (6 bases). V lost 5 bases and J lost 2, with 15 bases in between. The germline CDR1 and CDR2 sequences are MNHNS and SASEGT. The CDR3 runs to 15 residues.

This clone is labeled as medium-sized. The CDR3 nucleotides are TGCAGTGCTAGAGGGACTAGCGGGGACACCGGGGAGCTGTTTTTT. The encoded protein is CSARGTSGDTGELFF. This sequence joins TRBV20-1 and TRBJ2-2, with 12 positions matching TRBD2. V was pared by 1 base and J by 3 bases, with 0 bases of the junction left unmatched. CDR1 is DFQATT, CDR2 SNEGSKA, per germline (reference sequence). This CDR3 region has 15 residues.

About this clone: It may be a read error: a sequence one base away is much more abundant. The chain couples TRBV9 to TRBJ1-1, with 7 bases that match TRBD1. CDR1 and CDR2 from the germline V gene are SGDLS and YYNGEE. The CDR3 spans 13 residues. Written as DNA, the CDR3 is TGTGCCAGCATCGTAGGACAGGACACTGAAGCTTTCTTT. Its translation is CASIVGQDTEAFF.

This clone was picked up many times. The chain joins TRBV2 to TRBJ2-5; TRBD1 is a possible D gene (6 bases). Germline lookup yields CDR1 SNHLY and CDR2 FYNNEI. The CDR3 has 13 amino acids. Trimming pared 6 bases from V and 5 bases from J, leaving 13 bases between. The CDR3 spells CASSVGTIETQYF. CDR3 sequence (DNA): TGTGCCAGCAGCGTGGGGACAATCGAGACCCAGTACTTC.

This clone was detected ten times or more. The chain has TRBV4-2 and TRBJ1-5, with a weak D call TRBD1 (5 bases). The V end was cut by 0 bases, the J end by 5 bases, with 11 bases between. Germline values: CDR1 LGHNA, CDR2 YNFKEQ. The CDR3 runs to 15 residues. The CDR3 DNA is TGTGCCAGCAGCCAAGATCTCACAGGCGATCAGCCCCAGCATTTT. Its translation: CASSQDLTGDQPQHF.

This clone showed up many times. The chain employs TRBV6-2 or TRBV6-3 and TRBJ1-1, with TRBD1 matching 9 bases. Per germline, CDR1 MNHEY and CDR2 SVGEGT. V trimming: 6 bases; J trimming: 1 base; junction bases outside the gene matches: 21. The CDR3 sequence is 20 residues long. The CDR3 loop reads CASRRLAYRDRETKNTEAFF. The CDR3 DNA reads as TGTGCCAGCAGACGACTCGCATACCGGGACAGGGAAACTAAGAACACTGAAGCTTTCTTT.

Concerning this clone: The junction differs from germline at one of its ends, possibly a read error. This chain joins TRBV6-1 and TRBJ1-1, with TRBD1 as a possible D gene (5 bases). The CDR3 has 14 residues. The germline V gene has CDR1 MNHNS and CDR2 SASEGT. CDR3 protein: CASSGGRVGTESFF. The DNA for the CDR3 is TGTGCCAGCAGTGGGGGCAGGGTAGGGACTGAATCTTTCTTT.

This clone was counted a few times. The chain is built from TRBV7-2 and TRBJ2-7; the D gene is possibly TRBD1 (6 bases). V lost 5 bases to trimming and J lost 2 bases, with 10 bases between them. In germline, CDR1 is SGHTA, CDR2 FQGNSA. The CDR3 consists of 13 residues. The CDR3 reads CASSQRQAYEQYF. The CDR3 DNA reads TGTGCCAGCAGCCAGAGACAGGCCTACGAGCAGTACTTC.

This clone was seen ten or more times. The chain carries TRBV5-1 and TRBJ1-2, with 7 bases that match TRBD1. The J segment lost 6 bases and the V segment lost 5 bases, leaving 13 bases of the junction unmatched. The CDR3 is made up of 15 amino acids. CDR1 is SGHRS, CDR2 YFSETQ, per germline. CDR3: CASSLPGQIEDGYTF. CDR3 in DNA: TGCGCCAGCAGTTTACCGGGACAGATAGAAGATGGCTACACCTTC.

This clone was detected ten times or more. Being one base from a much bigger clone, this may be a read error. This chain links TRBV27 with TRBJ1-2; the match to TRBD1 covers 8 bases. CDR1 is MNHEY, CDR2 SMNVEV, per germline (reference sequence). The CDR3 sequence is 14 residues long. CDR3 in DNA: TGTGCCAGCAGTTTACGACAGGGGCCCTATGGCTACGCCTTC. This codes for CASSLRQGPYGYAF.

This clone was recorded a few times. This CDR3 reads CASSLLAGESDTQYF. The CDR3 bases are TGTGCCAGCAGCTTGCTAGCGGGAGAATCAGATACGCAGTATTTT. This chain joins TRBV5-6 and TRBJ2-3; 10 nucleotides align to TRBD2. CDR1 and CDR2 (germline): SGHDT, YYEEEE. The CDR3 contains 15 residues. V lost 1 base and J lost 4; bases outside the gene matches: 3. The full variable domain, completed using reference TRBV5-6 and TRBJ2-3, is DAGVTQSPTHLIKTRGQQVTLRCSPKSGHDTVSWYQQALGQGPQFIFQYYEEEERQRGNFPDRFSGHQFPNYSSELNVNALLLGDSALYLCASSLLAGESDTQYFGPGTRLTVL.

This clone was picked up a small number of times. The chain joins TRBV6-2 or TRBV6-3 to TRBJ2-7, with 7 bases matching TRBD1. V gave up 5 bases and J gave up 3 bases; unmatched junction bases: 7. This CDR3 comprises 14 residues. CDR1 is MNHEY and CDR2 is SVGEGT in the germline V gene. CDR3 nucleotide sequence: TGTGCCAGCAGTCCCCAAAGGACAGGCTACGAGCAGTACTTC. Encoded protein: CASSPQRTGYEQYF.

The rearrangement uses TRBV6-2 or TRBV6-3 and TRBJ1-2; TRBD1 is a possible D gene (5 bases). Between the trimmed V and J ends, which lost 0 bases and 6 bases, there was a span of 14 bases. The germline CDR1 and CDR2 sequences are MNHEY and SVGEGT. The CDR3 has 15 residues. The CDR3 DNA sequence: TGTGCCAGCAGTTACTCACAAGGGGCTGGTAATGGCTACACCTTC. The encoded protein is CASSYSQGAGNGYTF.

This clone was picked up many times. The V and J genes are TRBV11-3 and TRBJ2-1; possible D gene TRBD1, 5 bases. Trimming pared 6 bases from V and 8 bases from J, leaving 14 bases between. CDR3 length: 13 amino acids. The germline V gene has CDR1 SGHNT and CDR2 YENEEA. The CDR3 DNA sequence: TGTGCCAGCAGTCCTAGGGGTATCCATGAGCAGTTCTTC. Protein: CASSPRGIHEQFF.

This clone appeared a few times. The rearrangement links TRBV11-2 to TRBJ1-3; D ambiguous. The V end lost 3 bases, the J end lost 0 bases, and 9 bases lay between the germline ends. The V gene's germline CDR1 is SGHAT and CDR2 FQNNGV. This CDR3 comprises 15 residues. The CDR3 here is CASSLAGLSGNTIYF. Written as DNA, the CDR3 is TGTGCCAGCAGCTTGGCCGGGCTCTCTGGAAACACCATATATTTT.

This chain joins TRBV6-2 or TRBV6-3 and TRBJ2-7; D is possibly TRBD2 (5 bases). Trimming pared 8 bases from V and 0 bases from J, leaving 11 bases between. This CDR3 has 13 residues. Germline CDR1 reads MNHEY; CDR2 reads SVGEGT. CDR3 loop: CASGSGSSYEQYV. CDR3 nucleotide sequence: TGTGCCAGCGGAAGTGGGAGCTCCTACGAGCAGTACGTC.

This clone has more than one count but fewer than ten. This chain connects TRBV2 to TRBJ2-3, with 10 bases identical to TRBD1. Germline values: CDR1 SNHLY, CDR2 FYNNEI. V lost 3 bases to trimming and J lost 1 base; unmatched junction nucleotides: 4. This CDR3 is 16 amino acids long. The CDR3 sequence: CASSETGGAGTDTQYF. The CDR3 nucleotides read TGTGCCAGCAGTGAGACAGGGGGCGCGGGCACAGATACGCAGTATTTT.

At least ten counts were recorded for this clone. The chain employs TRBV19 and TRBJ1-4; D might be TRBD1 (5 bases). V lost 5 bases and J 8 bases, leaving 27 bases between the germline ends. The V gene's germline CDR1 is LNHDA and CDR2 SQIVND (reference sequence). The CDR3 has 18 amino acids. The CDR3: CASSQDGLSSAWGEKLFF. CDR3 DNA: TGTGCCAGTAGTCAAGACGGCCTCTCCTCTGCATGGGGGGAAAAACTGTTTTTT.

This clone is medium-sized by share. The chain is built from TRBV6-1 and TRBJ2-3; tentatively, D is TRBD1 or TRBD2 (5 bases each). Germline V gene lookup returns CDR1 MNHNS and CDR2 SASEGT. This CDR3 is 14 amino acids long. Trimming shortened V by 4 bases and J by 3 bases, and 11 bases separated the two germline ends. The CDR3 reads CASSATEGTDTQYF. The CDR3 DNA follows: TGTGCCAGCAGTGCGACAGAGGGGACAGATACGCAGTATTTT.

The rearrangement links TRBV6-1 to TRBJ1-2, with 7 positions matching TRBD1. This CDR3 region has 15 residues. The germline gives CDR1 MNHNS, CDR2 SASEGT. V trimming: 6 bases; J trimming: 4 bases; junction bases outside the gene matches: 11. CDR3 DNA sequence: TGTGCCAGCAGGAAGGGGGCAGGGGCTACCTATGGCTACACCTTC. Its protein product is CASRKGAGATYGYTF.

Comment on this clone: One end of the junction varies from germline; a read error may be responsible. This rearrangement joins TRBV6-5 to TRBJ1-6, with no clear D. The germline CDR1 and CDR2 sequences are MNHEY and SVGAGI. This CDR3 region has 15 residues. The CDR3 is CASSYSFAVNSHLHF. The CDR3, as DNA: TGTGCCAGCAGTTACTCGTTCGCAGTTAATTCACACCTCCACTTT.

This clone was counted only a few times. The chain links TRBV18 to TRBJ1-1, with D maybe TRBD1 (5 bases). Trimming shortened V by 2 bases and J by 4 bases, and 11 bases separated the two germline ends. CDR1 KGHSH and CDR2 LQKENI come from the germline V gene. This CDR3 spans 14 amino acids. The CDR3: CASSPSQGSTEAFF. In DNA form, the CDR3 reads TGTGCCAGCTCACCATCGCAGGGTAGCACTGAAGCTTTCTTT.

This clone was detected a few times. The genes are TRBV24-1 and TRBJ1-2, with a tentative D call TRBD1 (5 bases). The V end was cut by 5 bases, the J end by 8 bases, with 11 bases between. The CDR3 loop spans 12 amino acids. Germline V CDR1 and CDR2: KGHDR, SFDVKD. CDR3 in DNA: TGTGCCACCAGTGGCGGACATGGGGGCTACACCTTC. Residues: CATSGGHGGYTF.

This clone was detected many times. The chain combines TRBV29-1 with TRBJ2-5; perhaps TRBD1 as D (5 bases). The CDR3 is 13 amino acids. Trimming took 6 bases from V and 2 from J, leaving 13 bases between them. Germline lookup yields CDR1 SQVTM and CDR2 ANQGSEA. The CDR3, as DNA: TGCAGCGTCGGGCTACAGGCGCAAGAGACCCAGTACTTC. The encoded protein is CSVGLQAQETQYF. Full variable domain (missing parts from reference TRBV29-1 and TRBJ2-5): SAVISQKPSRDICQRGTSLTIQCQVDSQVTMMFWYRQQPGQSLTLIATANQGSEATYESGFVIDKFPISRPNLTFSTLTVSNMSPEDSSIYLCSVGLQAQETQYFGPGTRLLVL.